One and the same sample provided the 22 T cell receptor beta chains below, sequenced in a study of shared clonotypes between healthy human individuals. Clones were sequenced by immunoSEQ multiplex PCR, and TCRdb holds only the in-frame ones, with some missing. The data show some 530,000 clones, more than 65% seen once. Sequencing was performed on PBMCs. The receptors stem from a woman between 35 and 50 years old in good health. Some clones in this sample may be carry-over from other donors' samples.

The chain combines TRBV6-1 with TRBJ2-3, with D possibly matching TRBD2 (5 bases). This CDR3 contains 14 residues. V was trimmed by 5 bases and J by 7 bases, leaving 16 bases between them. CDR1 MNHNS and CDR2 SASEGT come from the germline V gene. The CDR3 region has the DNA TGTGCCAGCAGTCGGGATCTGACGACTCATACGCAGTATTTT. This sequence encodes CASSRDLTTHTQYF.

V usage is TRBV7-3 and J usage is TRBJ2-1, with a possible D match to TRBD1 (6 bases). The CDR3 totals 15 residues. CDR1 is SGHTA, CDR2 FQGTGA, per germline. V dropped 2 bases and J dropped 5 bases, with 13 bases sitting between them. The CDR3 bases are TGTGCCAGCAGCTTATTCAGGGGAGAGGACAATGAGCAGTTCTTC. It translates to CASSLFRGEDNEQFF. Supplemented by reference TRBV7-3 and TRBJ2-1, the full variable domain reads GAGVSQTPSNKVTEKGKYVELRCDPISGHTALYWYRQSLGQGPEFLIYFQGTGAADDSGLPNDRFFAVRPEGSVSTLKIQRTERGDSAVYLCASSLFRGEDNEQFFGPGTRLTVL.

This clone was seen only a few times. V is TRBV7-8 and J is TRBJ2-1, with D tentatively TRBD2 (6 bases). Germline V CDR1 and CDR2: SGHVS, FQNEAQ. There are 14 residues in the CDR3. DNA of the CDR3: TGTGCTGTGGGAGGACTAATCACCTACAATGAGCAGTTCTTC. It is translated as CAVGGLITYNEQFF.

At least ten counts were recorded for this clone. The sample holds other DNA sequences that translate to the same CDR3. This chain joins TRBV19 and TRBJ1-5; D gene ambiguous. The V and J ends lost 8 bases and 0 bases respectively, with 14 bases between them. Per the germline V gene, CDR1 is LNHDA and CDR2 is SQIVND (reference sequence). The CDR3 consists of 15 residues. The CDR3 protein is CASRRDVASNQPQHF. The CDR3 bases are TGTGCCAGTCGACGAGACGTAGCTAGCAATCAGCCCCAGCATTTT. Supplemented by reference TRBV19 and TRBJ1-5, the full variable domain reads DGGITQSPKYLFRKEGQNVTLSCEQNLNHDAMYWYRQDPGQGLRLIYYSQIVNDFQKGDIAEGYSVSREKKESFPLTVTSAQKNPTAFYLCASRRDVASNQPQHFGDGTRLSIL.

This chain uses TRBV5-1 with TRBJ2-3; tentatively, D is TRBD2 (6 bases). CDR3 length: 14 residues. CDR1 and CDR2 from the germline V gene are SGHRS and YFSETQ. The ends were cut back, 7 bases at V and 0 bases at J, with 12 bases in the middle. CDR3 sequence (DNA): TGCGCCAGCGGAGGGGAGCCGAGCACAGATACGCAGTATTTT. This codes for CASGGEPSTDTQYF.

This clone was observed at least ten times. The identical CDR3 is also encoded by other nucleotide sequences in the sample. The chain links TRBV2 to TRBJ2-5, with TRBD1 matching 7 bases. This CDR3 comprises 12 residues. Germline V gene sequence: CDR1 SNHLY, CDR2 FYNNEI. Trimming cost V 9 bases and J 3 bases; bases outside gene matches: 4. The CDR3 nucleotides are TGTGCCAGGGGACAGACAGAAGAGACCCAGTACTTC. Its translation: CARGQTEETQYF.

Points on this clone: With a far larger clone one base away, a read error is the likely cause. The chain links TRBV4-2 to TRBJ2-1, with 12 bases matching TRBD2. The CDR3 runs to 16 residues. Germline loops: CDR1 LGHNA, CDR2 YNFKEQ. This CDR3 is CANSQATSGSYNEQFF. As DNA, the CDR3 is TGTGCCAACAGCCAGGCGACTAGCGGGAGTTACAATGAGCAGTTCTTC.

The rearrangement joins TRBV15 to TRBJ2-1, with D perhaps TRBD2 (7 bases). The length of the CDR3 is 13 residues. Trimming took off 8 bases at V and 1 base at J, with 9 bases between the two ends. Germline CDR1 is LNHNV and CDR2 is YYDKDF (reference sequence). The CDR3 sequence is CATRGASYNEQFF. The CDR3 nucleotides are TGTGCCACCCGGGGGGCATCCTACAATGAGCAGTTCTTC.

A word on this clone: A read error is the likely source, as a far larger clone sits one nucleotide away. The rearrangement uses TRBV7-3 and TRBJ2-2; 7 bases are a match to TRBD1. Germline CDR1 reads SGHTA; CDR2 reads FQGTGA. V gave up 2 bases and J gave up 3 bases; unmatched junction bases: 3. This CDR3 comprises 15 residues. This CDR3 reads CASSLGDRDTGELFF. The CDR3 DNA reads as TGTGCCAGCAGCTTAGGGGACAGAGACACCGGGGAGCTGTTTTTT.

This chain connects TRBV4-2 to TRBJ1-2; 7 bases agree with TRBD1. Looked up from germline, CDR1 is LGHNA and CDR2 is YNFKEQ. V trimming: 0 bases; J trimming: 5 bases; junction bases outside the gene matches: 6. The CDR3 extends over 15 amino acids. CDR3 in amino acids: CASSQDWGGQYGYTF. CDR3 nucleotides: TGTGCCAGCAGCCAAGATTGGGGGGGACAGTATGGCTACACCTTC.

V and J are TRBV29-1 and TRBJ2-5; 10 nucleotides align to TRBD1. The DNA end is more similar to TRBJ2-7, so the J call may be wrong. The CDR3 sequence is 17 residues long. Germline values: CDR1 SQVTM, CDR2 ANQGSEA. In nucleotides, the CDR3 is TGCAGCGTTGACGCCCCAAAACTGGGACAGGGGTCCTACGAGCAGTACTTC. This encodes CSVDAPKLGQGSYEQYF.

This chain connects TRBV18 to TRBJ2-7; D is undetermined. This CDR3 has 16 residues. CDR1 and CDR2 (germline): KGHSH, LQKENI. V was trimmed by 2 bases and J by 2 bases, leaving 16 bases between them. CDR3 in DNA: TGTGCCAGCTCACCATCGACAATAGGGCAACCCTACGAGCAGTACTTC. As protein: CASSPSTIGQPYEQYF. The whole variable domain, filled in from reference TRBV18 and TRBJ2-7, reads NAGVMQNPRHLVRRRGQEARLRCSPMKGHSHVYWYRQLPEEGLKFMVYLQKENIIDESGMPKERFSAEFPKEGPSILRIQQVVRGDSAAYFCASSPSTIGQPYEQYFGPGTRLTVT.

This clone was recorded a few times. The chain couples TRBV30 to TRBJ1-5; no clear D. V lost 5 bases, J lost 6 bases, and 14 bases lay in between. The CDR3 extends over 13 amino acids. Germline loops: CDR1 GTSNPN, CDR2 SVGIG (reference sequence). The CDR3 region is CAWGENRGQPQHF. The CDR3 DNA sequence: TGTGCCTGGGGAGAGAATCGTGGTCAGCCCCAGCATTTT.

As DNA, the CDR3 is TGCGCCAGCAGCTTGTCTCCGGGGACACCTACCGGGGAGCTGTTTTTT. Translation: CASSLSPGTPTGELFF. The V and J genes are TRBV5-1 and TRBJ2-2; D possibly corresponds to TRBD1 (6 bases). Germline CDR1 reads SGHRS; CDR2 reads YFSETQ. V lost 1 base and J 5 bases, leaving 15 bases between the germline ends. The CDR3 runs to 16 residues.

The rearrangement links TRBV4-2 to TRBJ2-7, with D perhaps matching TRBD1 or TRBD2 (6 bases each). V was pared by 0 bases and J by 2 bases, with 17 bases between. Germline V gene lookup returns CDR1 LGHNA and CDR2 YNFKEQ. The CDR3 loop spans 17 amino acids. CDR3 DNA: TGTGCCAGCAGCCAAGAAGGGGGGTCTCTCACCACCTACGAGCAGTACTTC. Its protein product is CASSQEGGSLTTYEQYF.

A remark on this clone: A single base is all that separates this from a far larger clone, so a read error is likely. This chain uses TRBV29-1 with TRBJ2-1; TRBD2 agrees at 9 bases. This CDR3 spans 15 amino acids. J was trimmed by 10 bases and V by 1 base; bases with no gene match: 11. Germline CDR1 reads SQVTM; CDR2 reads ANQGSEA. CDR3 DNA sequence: TGCAGCGTTGAAGGGTTCGCTAGCGGGAAAGGGGAGCAGTTCTTC. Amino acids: CSVEGFASGKGEQFF.

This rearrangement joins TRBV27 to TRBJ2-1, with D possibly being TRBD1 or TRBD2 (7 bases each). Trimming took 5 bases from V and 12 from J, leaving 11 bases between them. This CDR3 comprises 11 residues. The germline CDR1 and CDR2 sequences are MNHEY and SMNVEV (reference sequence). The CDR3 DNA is TGTGCCAGCAGTAGCGGGACAGTGCAGTTCTTC. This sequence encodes CASSSGTVQFF.

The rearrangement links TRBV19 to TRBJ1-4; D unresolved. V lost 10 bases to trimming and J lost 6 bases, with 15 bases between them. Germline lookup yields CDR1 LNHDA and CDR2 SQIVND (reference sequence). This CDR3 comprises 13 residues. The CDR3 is CATTDLWYEKLFF. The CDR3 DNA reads TGTGCCACTACAGACCTATGGTATGAAAAACTGTTTTTT.

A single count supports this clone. This CDR3 reads CASSLYSGEGGTEAFF. CDR3 DNA sequence: TGTGCCAGCAGCTTGTATAGTGGGGAGGGTGGCACTGAAGCTTTCTTT. This chain links TRBV5-6 with TRBJ1-1; D is uncertain. CDR1 is SGHDT, CDR2 YYEEEE, per germline. V shed 1 base and J shed 4 bases, with 17 bases lying between them. The CDR3 is 16 amino acids.

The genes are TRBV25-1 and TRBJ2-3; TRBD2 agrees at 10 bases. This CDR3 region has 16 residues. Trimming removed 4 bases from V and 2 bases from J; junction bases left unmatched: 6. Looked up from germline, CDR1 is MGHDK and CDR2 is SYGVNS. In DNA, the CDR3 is TGTGCCAGCAGTGTCTCCGGACTAGCGGACACAGATACGCAGTATTTT. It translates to CASSVSGLADTDTQYF.

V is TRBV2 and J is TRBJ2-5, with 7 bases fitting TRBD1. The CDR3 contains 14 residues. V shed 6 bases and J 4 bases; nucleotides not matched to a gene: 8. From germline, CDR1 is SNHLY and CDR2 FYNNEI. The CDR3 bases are TGTGCCAGCAGACAGGGGATTGGTGGAGAGACCCAGTACTTC. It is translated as CASRQGIGGETQYF.

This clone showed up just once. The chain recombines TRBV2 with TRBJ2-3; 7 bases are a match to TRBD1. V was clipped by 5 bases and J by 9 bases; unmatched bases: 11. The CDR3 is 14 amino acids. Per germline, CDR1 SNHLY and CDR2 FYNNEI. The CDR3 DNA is TGTGCCAGCAGTCGGGAAGGACAGGTACCGACGCAGTATTTT. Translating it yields CASSREGQVPTQYF.